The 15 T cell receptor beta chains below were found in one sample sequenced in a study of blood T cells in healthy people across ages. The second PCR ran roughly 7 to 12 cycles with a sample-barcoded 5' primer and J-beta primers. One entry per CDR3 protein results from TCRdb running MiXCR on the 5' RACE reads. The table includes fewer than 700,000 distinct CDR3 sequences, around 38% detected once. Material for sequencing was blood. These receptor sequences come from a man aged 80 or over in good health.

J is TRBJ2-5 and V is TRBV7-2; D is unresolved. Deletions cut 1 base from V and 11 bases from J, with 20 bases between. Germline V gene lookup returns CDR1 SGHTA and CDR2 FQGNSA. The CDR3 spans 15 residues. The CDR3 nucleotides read TGTGCCAGCAGCTTAGTTCCAGTTAAAGCCAATGAGCAGTACTTC. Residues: CASSLVPVKANEQYF.

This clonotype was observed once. The CDR3 DNA is TGTGCCAGCAGCTTTGTGGGAATCGGCACAGATACGCAGTATTTT. It is translated as CASSFVGIGTDTQYF. The chain is built from TRBV5-5 and TRBJ2-3; no definite D call. V dropped 2 bases and J dropped 1 base, with 11 bases sitting between them. The CDR3 spans 15 residues. Germline V gene sequence: CDR1 SGHKS, CDR2 YYEKEE (reference sequence). The full variable domain, completed using reference TRBV5-5 and TRBJ2-3, is DAGVTQSPTHLIKTRGQQVTLRCSPISGHKSVSWYQQVLGQGPQFIFQYYEKEERGRGNFPDRFSARQFPNYSSELNVNALLLGDSALYLCASSFVGIGTDTQYFGPGTRLTVL.

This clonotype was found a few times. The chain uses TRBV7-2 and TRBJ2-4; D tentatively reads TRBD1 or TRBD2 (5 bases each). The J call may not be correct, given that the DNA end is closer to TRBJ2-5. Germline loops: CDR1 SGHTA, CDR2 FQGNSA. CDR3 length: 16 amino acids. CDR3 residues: CASSRSRGAEQETQYF. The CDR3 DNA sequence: TGTGCCAGCAGCCGCTCGAGGGGAGCAGAGCAAGAGACCCAGTACTTC.

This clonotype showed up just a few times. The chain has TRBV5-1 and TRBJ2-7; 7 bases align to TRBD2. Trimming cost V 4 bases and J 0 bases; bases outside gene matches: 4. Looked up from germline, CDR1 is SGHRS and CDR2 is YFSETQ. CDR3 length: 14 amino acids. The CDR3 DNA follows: TGCGCCAGCAGCCCGCTAGCGGACTCCTACGAGCAGTACTTC. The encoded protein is CASSPLADSYEQYF.

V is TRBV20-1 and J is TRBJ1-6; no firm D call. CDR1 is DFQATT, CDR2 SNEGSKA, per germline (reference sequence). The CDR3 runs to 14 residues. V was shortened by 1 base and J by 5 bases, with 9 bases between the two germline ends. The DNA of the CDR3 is TGCAGTGCTAGAGCAGGAACGGATAATTCACCCCTCCACTTT. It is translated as CSARAGTDNSPLHF.

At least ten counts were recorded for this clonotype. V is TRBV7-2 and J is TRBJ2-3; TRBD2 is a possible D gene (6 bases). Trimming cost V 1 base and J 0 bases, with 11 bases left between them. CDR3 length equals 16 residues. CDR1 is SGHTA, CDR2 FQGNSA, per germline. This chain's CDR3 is CASSLVGGTSTDTQYF. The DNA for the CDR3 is TGTGCCAGCAGCTTAGTGGGGGGAACTAGCACAGATACGCAGTATTTT.

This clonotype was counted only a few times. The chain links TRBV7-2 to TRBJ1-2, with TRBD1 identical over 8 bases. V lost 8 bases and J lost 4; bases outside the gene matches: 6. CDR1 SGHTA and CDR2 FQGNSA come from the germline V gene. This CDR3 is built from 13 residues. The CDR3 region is CASVDRGGYGYTF. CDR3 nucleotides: TGTGCCAGCGTTGACAGGGGCGGCTATGGCTACACCTTC.

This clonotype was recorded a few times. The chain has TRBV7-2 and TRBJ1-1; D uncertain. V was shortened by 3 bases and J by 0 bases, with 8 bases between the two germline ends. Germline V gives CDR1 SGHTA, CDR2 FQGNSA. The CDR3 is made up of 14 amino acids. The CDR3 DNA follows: TGTGCCAGCAGCTTGTCCTTTATGAACACTGAAGCTTTCTTT. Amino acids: CASSLSFMNTEAFF.

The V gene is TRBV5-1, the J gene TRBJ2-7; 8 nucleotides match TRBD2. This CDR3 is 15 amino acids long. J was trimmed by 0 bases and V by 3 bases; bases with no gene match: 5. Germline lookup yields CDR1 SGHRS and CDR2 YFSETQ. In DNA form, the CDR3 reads TGCGCCAGCAGCTCAAGCGGGGGTCACTCCTACGAGCAGTACTTC. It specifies CASSSSGGHSYEQYF.

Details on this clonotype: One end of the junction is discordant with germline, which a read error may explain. The CDR3 coding sequence is TGTGCCAGCAGGAAGACTAGCGGCTACGTGCAGTACTTC. Residues: CASRKTSGYVQYF. This chain joins TRBV7-8 and TRBJ2-7; 9 bases match TRBD2. In germline, CDR1 is SGHVS, CDR2 FQNEAQ. The CDR3 sequence is 13 residues long.

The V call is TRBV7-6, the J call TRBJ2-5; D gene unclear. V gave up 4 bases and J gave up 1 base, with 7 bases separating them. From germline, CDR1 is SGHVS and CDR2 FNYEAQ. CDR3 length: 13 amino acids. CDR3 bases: TGTGCCAGCAGCTCTCCTGTCCAAGAGACCCAGTACTTC. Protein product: CASSSPVQETQYF.

The CDR3 region has the DNA TGCAGCGTACGGGAGACTAGCAATCAGCCCCAGCATTTT. The encoded protein is CSVRETSNQPQHF. The V and J genes are TRBV29-1 and TRBJ1-5; D gene uncertain. CDR3 size: 13 residues. CDR1 and CDR2 from the germline V gene are SQVTM and ANQGSEA. With 6 bases removed from V and 0 bases from J, the gap between germline ends came to 9 bases. The full variable domain, its missing parts supplied by reference TRBV29-1 and TRBJ1-5, is SAVISQKPSRDICQRGTSLTIQCQVDSQVTMMFWYRQQPGQSLTLIATANQGSEATYESGFVIDKFPISRPNLTFSTLTVSNMSPEDSSIYLCSVRETSNQPQHFGDGTRLSIL.

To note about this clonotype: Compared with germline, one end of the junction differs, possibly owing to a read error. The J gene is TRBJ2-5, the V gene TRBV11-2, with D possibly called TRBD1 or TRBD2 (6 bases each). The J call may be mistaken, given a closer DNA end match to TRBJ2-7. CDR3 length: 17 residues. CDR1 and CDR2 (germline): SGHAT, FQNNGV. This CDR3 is CASSLAPGTPGLYEQYF. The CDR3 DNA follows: TGTGCCAGCAGTTTAGCCCCCGGGACACCTGGACTATACGAGCAGTACTTC.

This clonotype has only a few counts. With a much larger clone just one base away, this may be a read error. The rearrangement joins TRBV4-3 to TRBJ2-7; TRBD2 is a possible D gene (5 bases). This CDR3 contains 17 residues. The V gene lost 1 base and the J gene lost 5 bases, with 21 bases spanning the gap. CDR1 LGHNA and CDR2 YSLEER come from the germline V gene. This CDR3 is CASSQARSDYGDDEQYF. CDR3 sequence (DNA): TGCGCCAGCAGCCAAGCTCGGTCCGACTACGGGGATGACGAGCAGTACTTC.

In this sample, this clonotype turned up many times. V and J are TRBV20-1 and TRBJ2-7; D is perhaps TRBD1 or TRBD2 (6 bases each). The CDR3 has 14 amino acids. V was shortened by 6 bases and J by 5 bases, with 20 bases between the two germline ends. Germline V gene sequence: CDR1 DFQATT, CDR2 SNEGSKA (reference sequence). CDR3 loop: CSAKRAGAYDEQYF. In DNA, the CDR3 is TGCAGTGCCAAGCGGGCAGGGGCGTACGACGAGCAGTACTTC.